The sequence of this T cell receptor beta chain was determined in a study of post-analysis software for immune sequencing data (dated by TCRdb to about 2015). In the study overall: Disease courses on record covered relapsing-remitting, secondary progressive and progressive-relapsing multiple sclerosis, though some patients had no subtype annotation. Patient repertoires were compared against roughly 10 previously published healthy control repertoires from donors aged roughly 6 to 28 years. A subset of samples was prepared in parallel using single-end sample barcoding, then pooled and co-amplified after Illumina adapter ligation.

Based on the germline V gene (reference sequence), the CDR1 and CDR2 sequences are SEHNR and FQNEAQ. Taken from cysteine to phenylalanine, the CDR3 has 15 residues. The retained sequence is limited to the CDR3, 45 bases, with the frame set at the first base. To demonstrate the VDJtools post-analysis software, TCR beta repertoires were profiled from the peripheral blood of about a dozen young patients with multiple sclerosis. The patients with multiple sclerosis were children and adolescents between about 6 and 17 years of age. Library preparation used PCR. These reads were obtained on an Illumina HiSeq 2500. To reduce PCR and sequencing biases, unique molecular identifiers were built into the TCR beta cDNA libraries. Approximately 500,000 cDNA molecules were obtained per 1 to 10 million input T cells, so each molecule approximated one T cell. The patient libraries were prepared and sequenced using the same protocol as the earlier healthy control dataset. Samples belonging to the same batch were prepared together, multiplexed and sequenced on a shared HiSeq lane. The source study handled its data this way. Raw barcoded reads were processed with MIGEC, discarding single-read molecular identifier groups before consensus assembly and CDR3 extraction. VDJtools was used for post-analysis of the clonotype tables, with diversity normalized by down-sampling every dataset to the smallest sample size. Repertoire overlap clustering matched CDR3 amino acid but not nucleotide sequences to correct batch-related cross-sample contamination. TCRdb ran its own pipeline on the public reads, namely fastp trimming at Q25 and MiXCR clone calling, and kept in-frame beta chains. Every entry covers one CDR3 protein and lists the most common genes and DNA from its rows. It is TCRdb's table, rather than the study itself, that gives the V and J calls and clone size. The sample table records under 900,000 distinct CDR3 sequences; about 50% of these occur just once. The ten top clones hold approximately 4.5% of the sample.

Concerning this clonotype itself: This clone's antigen is unknown. The junction shows a germline mismatch at one end, possibly a read error.

Findings and caveats that apply to the study as a whole: Normalized Chao1 diversity was significantly lower in multiple sclerosis patients than controls, suggesting substantial peripheral T-cell clonal expansion. Roughly 5 TRBV segments, including TRBV5-6, TRBV5-1 and TRBV20-1, were significantly more frequent in patients than controls. The control group was slightly older than the multiple sclerosis patient group. Direct clustering with F measure revealed strong co-clustering of samples prepared in the same batch, which led to a batch-effect correction.

Sequenced input: blood. The V gene is TRBV7-9 and the J gene is TRBJ2-5; TRBD1 lines up with 7 middle nucleotides. This TCR derives from a girl aged 5-17 years with multiple sclerosis. For the CDR3, the sequence is CASRADGTAQGTQYF. The DNA reads as follows: TGTGCCAGCAGAGCCGACGGGACAGCCCAAGGGACCCAGTACTTC. Here the CDR3 is joined to the reference TRBV7-9 and TRBJ2-5 genes, and the full variable domain is: DTGVSQNPRHKITKRGQNVTFRCDPISEHNRLYWYRQTLGQGPEFLTYFQNEAQLEKSRLLSDRFSAERPKGSFSTLEIQRTEQGDSAMYLCASRADGTAQGTQYFGPGTRLLVL.